A single TCR beta chain is shown here with its context. V shed 3 bases, J shed 0 bases, and the junction held 7 bases outside the gene matches. CDR3 length: 16 amino acids. The V gene's germline CDR1 is SGDLS and CDR2 YYNGEE. In Seattle, patients joined the study during active infection and were tracked longitudinally. The data derive from a study of blood T cell repertoires in COVID-19. Study background: Samples taken during acute and convalescent COVID-19 were collected in the United States, Italy and Spain.

Clones were read by immunoSEQ multiplex PCR, and TCRdb kept only the in-frame ones, dropping some. The sample lists about 320,000 clones; about nine tenths were seen once. The gene calls are TRBV9 and TRBJ2-3; 7 bases fit TRBD2. The source of this sequence is a woman aged 25 to 39 with COVID-19, enrolled during active disease. The specimen was peripheral blood. The CDR3 sequence is CASSGEGRDSTDTQYF. The CDR3 bases are TGTGCCAGCAGCGGCGAGGGGAGGGATAGCACAGATACGCAGTATTTT.